Presented here are 27 T cell receptor beta chains from one specimen sequenced in a study of cytomegalovirus exposure and HLA in healthy donors. The PCR employed 60 Vbeta primers together with 13 Jbeta primers. Generated by immunoSEQ multiplex PCR, the TCRdb table keeps only in-frame clones and is missing some. The sample has 130,000 to 150,000 clones, 65% to 80% seen once. Material for sequencing was PBMCs. Receptors originate from a male donor in good health and CMV-seropositive.

The chain uses TRBV4-2 and TRBJ2-1, with 12 bases that match TRBD2. The CDR3 runs 16 residues. V lost 3 bases, J lost 2 bases, and 2 bases stayed unmatched. Germline CDR1 reads LGHNA; CDR2 reads YNFKEQ. For the CDR3, the DNA is TGTGCCAGCAGCCACCCTAGCGGGAGGGCCTACAATGAGCAGTTCTTC. Translated, it gives CASSHPSGRAYNEQFF.

This clone has more than one count but fewer than ten. This chain uses TRBV10-3 with TRBJ1-3; 7 bases agree with TRBD1. The trim removed 7 bases at V and 6 bases at J, leaving 6 bases unmatched. The germline gives CDR1 ENHRY, CDR2 SYGVKD. The CDR3 is 13 residues long. CDR3 in DNA: TGTGCCATCAACGACAGGGATTCAAACACCATATATTTT. Residues: CAINDRDSNTIYF.

This rearrangement joins TRBV15 to TRBJ2-3; 7 positions match TRBD1. Germline CDR1 and CDR2: LNHNV and YYDKDF (reference sequence). V was pared by 1 base and J by 1 base, with 8 bases of the junction left unmatched. The CDR3 runs 17 residues. CDR3 sequence: CATSRGGTARRTDTQYF. The DNA for the CDR3 is TGTGCCACCAGCAGAGGTGGGACAGCCCGACGCACAGATACGCAGTATTTT.

The rearrangement joins TRBV2 to TRBJ1-4, with unresolved D. The germline V gene encodes CDR1 SNHLY and CDR2 FYNNEI. V lost 5 bases, J lost 7 bases, and 5 bases lay in between. CDR3 length: 11 amino acids. This CDR3 reads CASSYVEKLFF. The CDR3 bases are TGTGCCAGCAGTTATGTTGAAAAACTGTTTTTT.

The gene calls are TRBV10-3 and TRBJ2-3; D not resolved. V dropped 3 bases and J dropped 7 bases, with 11 bases sitting between them. There are 13 residues in the CDR3. Germline V lookup: CDR1 ENHRY, CDR2 SYGVKD. The CDR3 protein is CAISDATSNTQYF. Here the CDR3 DNA reads TGTGCCATCAGTGACGCGACTTCTAATACGCAGTATTTT.

V and J are TRBV5-6 and TRBJ2-5; the match to TRBD2 covers 13 bases. After removal of 3 bases from V and 5 bases from J, the junction contained 4 bases not matched to a gene. This CDR3 contains 15 residues. Germline V gene lookup returns CDR1 SGHDT and CDR2 YYEEEE. The CDR3 sequence: CASSSMTSGRETQYF. In DNA form, the CDR3 reads TGTGCCAGCAGCTCAATGACTAGCGGGAGGGAGACCCAGTACTTC.

The chain is built from TRBV4-1 and TRBJ2-7; TRBD2 is a possible D gene (5 bases). V gave up 1 base and J gave up 3 bases, with 10 bases separating them. Germline-derived CDR1 and CDR2 are MGHRA and YSYEKL. The CDR3 contains 14 residues. CDR3 residues: CASSQAGESYEQYF. CDR3 DNA sequence: TGCGCCAGCAGCCAAGCCGGGGAGAGCTACGAGCAGTACTTC.

The chain is built from TRBV7-9 and TRBJ2-7; maybe TRBD2 (5 bases). The CDR3 extends over 14 amino acids. V was trimmed by 8 bases and J by 5 bases, leaving 19 bases between them. From germline, CDR1 is SEHNR and CDR2 FQNEAQ (reference sequence). CDR3 in amino acids: CASAASSFIDEQYF. CDR3 nucleotide sequence: TGTGCCAGCGCGGCTAGCAGTTTCATCGACGAGCAGTACTTC. Complete variable domain (other parts from reference TRBV7-9 and TRBJ2-7): DTGVSQNPRHKITKRGQNVTFRCDPISEHNRLYWYRQTLGQGPEFLTYFQNEAQLEKSRLLSDRFSAERPKGSFSTLEIQRTEQGDSAMYLCASAASSFIDEQYFGPGTRLTVT.

Comment on this clone: The junction departs from the called germline gene at one end, perhaps through a read error. This chain connects TRBV28 to TRBJ1-1; 7 bases agree with TRBD1. CDR1 and CDR2 (germline): MDHEN, SYDVKM. The CDR3 loop spans 10 amino acids. The CDR3 is CASGDSNHYF. CDR3 in DNA: TGTGCCAGCGGGGACAGCAACCATTACTTT.

This clone was seen only a few times. This chain links TRBV2 with TRBJ2-3; TRBD2 agrees at 7 bases. The CDR3 loop spans 18 amino acids. Germline CDR1 reads SNHLY; CDR2 reads FYNNEI. The V segment lost 6 bases and the J segment 2 bases; nucleotides outside the gene matches: 17. DNA for the CDR3: TGTGCCAGCAGCGAACTCGGGAACCGGCGGGGGACCACAGATACGCAGTATTTT. Residues: CASSELGNRRGTTDTQYF. Full variable domain (rest looked up from reference TRBV2 and TRBJ2-3): EPEVTQTPSHQVTQMGQEVILRCVPISNHLYFYWYRQILGQKVEFLVSFYNNEISEKSEIFDDQFSVERPDGSNFTLKIRSTKLEDSAMYFCASSELGNRRGTTDTQYFGPGTRLTVL.

The genes are TRBV5-1 and TRBJ1-4; 8 bases agree with TRBD1. The J segment lost 6 bases and the V segment lost 3 bases, leaving 7 bases of the junction unmatched. The CDR3 extends over 15 amino acids. The germline V gene encodes CDR1 SGHRS and CDR2 YFSETQ. The CDR3 nucleotides read TGCGCCAGCAGCTCACGGACAGGGCGGGATGAAAAACTGTTTTTT. Translation gives CASSSRTGRDEKLFF.

This sequence joins TRBV4-3 and TRBJ1-1; D is unresolved. This CDR3 is built from 14 residues. Germline-derived CDR1 and CDR2 are LGHNA and YSLEER. V lost 1 base and J lost 4, with 10 bases in between. CDR3 in amino acids: CASSQAGKGTEAFF. The CDR3 nucleotides are TGCGCCAGCAGCCAAGCGGGGAAGGGCACTGAAGCTTTCTTT.

This sequence joins TRBV2 and TRBJ2-5, with TRBD1 matching over 8 bases. The last part of the DNA fits TRBJ2-7 better; the J call may be wrong. The CDR3 runs 12 residues. Germline CDR1 is SNHLY and CDR2 is FYNNEI. The CDR3 bases are TGTGCCAGCAGTGCGCAGGGGGCCGAGCAGTACTTC. This encodes CASSAQGAEQYF.

This clone was recorded once. The chain recombines TRBV13 with TRBJ2-3, with TRBD2 identical over 14 bases. Unmatched junction bases numbered 5, after V lost 5 bases and J lost 4 bases. This CDR3 is 16 amino acids long. Germline assignment: CDR1 PRHDT and CDR2 FYEKMQ (reference sequence). This CDR3 reads CASSDTTSGGADTQYF. The CDR3 region has the DNA TGTGCCAGCAGCGACACGACTAGCGGGGGGGCAGATACGCAGTATTTT.

The V gene is TRBV7-6, the J gene TRBJ1-5; D not certain. V lost 5 bases and J lost 0, with 14 bases in between. The CDR3 extends over 16 amino acids. Germline V gene data show CDR1 as SGHVS and CDR2 as FNYEAQ. The CDR3 region is CASSQGRGFSNQPQHF. The CDR3, as DNA: TGTGCCAGCAGCCAAGGGCGGGGTTTTAGCAATCAGCCCCAGCATTTT.

The chain joins TRBV5-1 to TRBJ2-5; 8 positions match TRBD2. Germline V gene data show CDR1 as SGHRS and CDR2 as YFSETQ. Trimming at V came to 0 bases and at J to 5 bases, leaving 6 bases not matched to a gene. This CDR3 region has 15 residues. This CDR3 reads CASSLGSGGPETQYF. CDR3 nucleotides: TGCGCCAGCAGCTTGGGTTCGGGAGGGCCGGAGACCCAGTACTTC.

The V gene is TRBV6-4, the J gene TRBJ1-2; weak D call: TRBD1 (6 bases). From germline, CDR1 is MRHNA and CDR2 SNTAGT. V shed 0 bases and J shed 7 bases, with 30 bases lying between them. The CDR3 has 20 residues. In DNA form, the CDR3 reads TGTGCCAGCAGTGACTCCTGGCCTCCCTATACAGGGAATGGTCATCGTGGCTACACCTTC. Translation gives CASSDSWPPYTGNGHRGYTF.

V is TRBV18 and J is TRBJ2-5; 11 bases agree with TRBD1. The V segment lost 5 bases and the J segment 5 bases; nucleotides outside the gene matches: 4. The V gene's germline CDR1 is KGHSH and CDR2 LQKENI. This CDR3 contains 14 residues. The CDR3: CASSRTGGVETQYF. The CDR3, as DNA: TGTGCCAGCTCAAGGACAGGGGGCGTCGAGACCCAGTACTTC. Full variable domain (outside the CDR3, taken from reference TRBV18 and TRBJ2-5): NAGVMQNPRHLVRRRGQEARLRCSPMKGHSHVYWYRQLPEEGLKFMVYLQKENIIDESGMPKERFSAEFPKEGPSILRIQQVVRGDSAAYFCASSRTGGVETQYFGPGTRLLVL.

J is TRBJ1-2 and V is TRBV7-2; 8 positions agree with TRBD1. The CDR3 is 16 amino acids. The ends lost 5 bases at V and 6 bases at J; junction bases unmatched: 14. Germline CDR1 is SGHTA and CDR2 is FQGNSA. DNA of the CDR3: TGTGCCAGCAGCCTTTGGAGGACAGGGCGGGAGCATGGCTACACCTTC. Its translation is CASSLWRTGREHGYTF.

V gene TRBV19 combines with J gene TRBJ2-7, with 10 positions matching TRBD2. Trimming cost V 5 bases and J 2 bases; bases outside gene matches: 6. This CDR3 contains 15 residues. Per germline, CDR1 LNHDA and CDR2 SQIVND (reference sequence). CDR3 nucleotide sequence: TGTGCCAGTAGTGCCGGGACTAGCGCGACCTACGAGCAGTACTTC. Its protein product is CASSAGTSATYEQYF.

This rearrangement joins TRBV4-1 to TRBJ2-7, with TRBD2 matching 14 bases. The junction had 10 bases not matched to a gene; V was cut back by 5 bases and J by 7 bases. The CDR3 loop spans 16 amino acids. CDR1 and CDR2 from the germline V gene are MGHRA and YSYEKL. CDR3 DNA sequence: TGCGCCAGCAGCAAGGAACCGGGACTAGCGGGGGAAGAGCAGTACTTC. Residues: CASSKEPGLAGEEQYF.

This rearrangement joins TRBV4-1 to TRBJ2-7, with 7 positions matching TRBD2. The germline V gene encodes CDR1 MGHRA and CDR2 YSYEKL. This CDR3 has 16 amino acids. J lost 5 bases, V lost 3 bases, and 13 bases had no gene match. The CDR3, as DNA: TGCGCCAGCAGCCAGACACCAGCGGGATTATCGCACGAGCAGTACTTC. It yields the protein CASSQTPAGLSHEQYF.

The J gene is TRBJ1-1, the V gene TRBV6-6; 10 bases line up with TRBD1. CDR3 length: 13 residues. CDR1 and CDR2 from the germline V gene are MNHNY and SVGAGI (reference sequence). J was trimmed by 10 bases and V by 6 bases; bases with no gene match: 8. CDR3 protein: CASSGAGTGVAFF. In DNA form, the CDR3 reads TGTGCCAGCAGCGGCGCCGGGACAGGGGTAGCTTTCTTT.

This chain connects TRBV4-1 to TRBJ2-7; 7 nucleotides align to TRBD2. V trimming: 2 bases; J trimming: 3 bases; junction bases outside the gene matches: 4. Germline values: CDR1 MGHRA, CDR2 YSYEKL. There are 14 residues in the CDR3. In DNA, the CDR3 is TGCGCCAGCAGCCAAACGACTAGCTTCTACGAGCAGTACTTC. Translating it yields CASSQTTSFYEQYF.

V is TRBV7-2 and J is TRBJ2-7; the D gene is possibly TRBD2 (5 bases). The CDR3 consists of 14 residues. The V end was cut by 3 bases, the J end by 3 bases, with 12 bases between. Germline V gene sequence: CDR1 SGHTA, CDR2 FQGNSA. CDR3 DNA: TGTGCCAGCAGCTTGTTTCTAGCAGACTACGAGCAGTACTTC. It yields the protein CASSLFLADYEQYF.

The chain recombines TRBV29-1 with TRBJ2-7, with 8 bases matching TRBD2. Trimming at V came to 7 bases and at J to 2 bases, leaving 10 bases not matched to a gene. The CDR3 runs 14 residues. Germline CDR1 reads SQVTM; CDR2 reads ANQGSEA. CDR3 nucleotides: TGCAGCGCCCCGGGGGGGACCCATACCTACGAGCAGTACTTC. Translating it yields CSAPGGTHTYEQYF.

V and J are TRBV19 and TRBJ2-1; 9 bases fit TRBD2. The J segment lost 5 bases and the V segment lost 3 bases, leaving 17 bases of the junction unmatched. The CDR3 length is 19 residues. The germline CDR1 and CDR2 sequences are LNHDA and SQIVND (reference sequence). Here the CDR3 DNA reads TGTGCCAGTAGTATCCACCCTCCCTTAGCGGGAGAGAGCAACAATGAGCAGTTCTTC. Translation gives CASSIHPPLAGESNNEQFF.